This T cell receptor beta chain derives from a study of T cell responses to AZD1222 COVID-19 vaccine. Turning to the study itself: The analysis combined second doses at about 4 or about 12 weeks.

The ends were cut back, 3 bases at V and 4 bases at J, with 9 bases in the middle. CDR3 length: 13 residues. Whole-study results and caveats: Researchers report vaccine-associated CD4 TCRs spanning spike, with dominance at 160-218 and 743-854. Sampling captured repertoires only after the peak T cell response. Clonal diversity may have been underestimated in mostly white British donors.

Clones were sequenced by immunoSEQ multiplex PCR, and TCRdb holds only the in-frame ones, with some missing. The sample yields under 200,000 clones, about 92% seen once. This clone was counted once. Antigen unknown. The source was peripheral blood, collected on day 0 of AZD1222 vaccination. The chain joins TRBV12-3 or TRBV12-4 to TRBJ1-2; no reliable D call. This receptor was taken from an adult in good health. The chain's CDR3 is CASSFEGSYGYTF. The CDR3 DNA follows: TGTGCCAGCAGTTTCGAGGGTAGCTATGGCTACACCTTC.